The entry below gives a single T cell receptor beta chain sequence along with its context. Antigen specificity is unknown. The V gene lost 4 bases and the J gene lost 9 bases, with 10 bases spanning the gap. CDR1 is SEHNR, CDR2 FQNEAQ, per germline (reference sequence). The CDR3 loop spans 12 amino acids. The data derive from a study of tumor-infiltrating lymphocytes in primary liver carcinoma. Findings and caveats of the study: Pairs comparing tumor with adjacent tissue or blood overlapped less than pairs drawn from tumor regions.

Germline DNA was also extracted, with blood RNA taken from unsorted whole blood. Priming with a constant-region primer yielded TCR beta cDNA from 500 ng total RNA. Three rounds of nested multiplex PCR with slightly modified ARM-PCR produced TCR beta libraries. The first two PCR rounds, nine to ten cycles each, used TRBV1-TRBV30 forward primers and a C-beta reverse primer. TCRdb reanalysed the multiplex PCR reads using MiXCR and keeps one entry per CDR3 protein. Here the sample spans approximately 330,000 distinct CDR3 sequences, almost 65% being singletons. This sequence was found in a man aged 40-50 years with primary liver carcinoma and hepatitis B virus infection. What was sequenced was peripheral blood. The V gene is TRBV7-9, the J gene TRBJ2-1, with D possibly matching TRBD1 (6 bases). In nucleotides, the CDR3 is TGTGCCAGCAGCTCCGGACAGAGTGAGCAGTTCTTC. Translated: CASSSGQSEQFF.